The 25 T cell receptor beta chains presented below share a single source sample, sequenced in a study of response to subunit inactivated influenza vaccine. TCRdb passed the RT-PCR reads through MiXCR, listing each CDR3 protein once. Altogether some 550,000 distinct CDR3 sequences are present, around 21% being singletons, with the ten largest covering approximately 2.9%. The same sample was also studied in work on T cells expressing NK-cell markers. That work contributes: UMIs accompanied the 5'RACE template switching by which TCR beta cDNA was made.

The source was CD4+ T cells sorted from PBMCs, collected 11 to 12 days after vaccination. The receptors originated from a man over 45 who received an inactivated influenza vaccine.

The V gene is TRBV7-2, the J gene TRBJ2-5; 9 bases line up with TRBD2. Germline trimming cut 1 base from V and 5 bases from J; bases unmatched to any gene: 8. Germline V lookup: CDR1 SGHTA, CDR2 FQGNSA. The CDR3 is 16 residues long. The DNA for the CDR3 is TGTGCCAGCAGCTTAGGAGCGCTAGCGGGACGGGAGACCCAGTACTTC. This encodes CASSLGALAGRETQYF.

J is TRBJ1-5 and V is TRBV19; 7 bases line up with TRBD1. Trimming took 7 bases from V and 7 from J; bases not matched to a gene: 7. This CDR3 comprises 13 residues. The germline V gene encodes CDR1 LNHDA and CDR2 SQIVND (reference sequence). CDR3: CASTTGVGQPQHF. CDR3 bases: TGTGCCAGTACTACAGGGGTGGGGCAGCCCCAGCATTTT.

The rearrangement links TRBV19 to TRBJ1-2, with D unresolved. This CDR3 comprises 13 residues. Per the germline V gene, CDR1 is LNHDA and CDR2 is SQIVND (reference sequence). Trimming pared 6 bases from V and 1 base from J, leaving 9 bases between. The CDR3 sequence is CASRLTYNYGYTF. CDR3 nucleotides: TGTGCCAGTAGGCTGACTTATAACTATGGCTACACCTTC.

The chain has TRBV20-1 and TRBJ2-7; D may be TRBD1 (6 bases). Trimming removed 5 bases from V and 0 bases from J, with 17 bases in between. The CDR3 spans 15 residues. The germline V gene has CDR1 DFQATT and CDR2 SNEGSKA (reference sequence). This CDR3 is CSAFPGHLSSYEQYF. CDR3 DNA: TGCAGTGCTTTTCCGGGACACTTAAGCTCCTACGAGCAGTACTTC.

This clonotype was seen a handful of times. The rearrangement joins TRBV7-2 to TRBJ2-2, with D maybe TRBD1 (6 bases). The CDR3 is made up of 15 amino acids. Germline-derived CDR1 and CDR2 are SGHTA and FQGNSA. V was cut by 6 bases and J by 0 bases, with 11 bases left in between. DNA of the CDR3: TGTGCCAGCAGGAAGGGACAACCGAACACCGGGGAGCTGTTTTTT. Its protein product is CASRKGQPNTGELFF.

The chain has TRBV24-1 and TRBJ2-1; D perhaps matches TRBD2 (5 bases). Trimming left V 5 bases short and J 5 bases short, with 15 bases between. Germline V gene sequence: CDR1 KGHDR, CDR2 SFDVKD. The CDR3 is 15 residues long. The CDR3 region is CATSGTEAPHNEQFF. The CDR3 DNA follows: TGTGCCACCAGTGGGACGGAGGCTCCCCACAATGAGCAGTTCTTC.

V usage is TRBV30 and J usage is TRBJ2-7; D is undetermined. CDR1 is GTSNPN, CDR2 SVGIG, per germline (reference sequence). The CDR3 is 12 residues long. V was cut by 2 bases and J by 7 bases, with 12 bases left in between. The CDR3 region is CAWSPRAGEQYF. The CDR3 DNA follows: TGTGCCTGGAGTCCTAGGGCTGGGGAGCAGTACTTC.

This chain joins TRBV6-4 and TRBJ1-1; D ambiguous. CDR3 length: 13 amino acids. Germline CDR1 reads MRHNA; CDR2 reads SNTAGT. V gave up 3 bases and J gave up 4 bases, with 9 bases separating them. CDR3 amino acids: CASSDVYGTEAFF. The CDR3 coding sequence is TGTGCCAGCAGTGATGTTTATGGCACTGAAGCTTTCTTT.

The J gene is TRBJ2-7, the V gene TRBV5-1, with 9 bases that match TRBD1. Trimming removed 0 bases from V and 6 bases from J; junction bases left unmatched: 4. The CDR3 loop spans 14 amino acids. The germline CDR1 and CDR2 sequences are SGHRS and YFSETQ. This chain's CDR3 is CASSLGDRVTEQYF. The CDR3 nucleotides are TGCGCCAGCAGCTTGGGGGACAGGGTCACCGAGCAGTACTTC.

This clonotype has only a few counts. The chain employs TRBV15 and TRBJ1-1; weak D call: TRBD1 (6 bases). The CDR3 is made up of 15 amino acids. Germline V lookup: CDR1 LNHNV, CDR2 YYDKDF (reference sequence). V lost 0 bases to trimming and J lost 4 bases, with 12 bases between them. The CDR3 sequence: CATSRDTGMGTEAFF. Here the CDR3 DNA reads TGTGCCACCAGCAGAGATACAGGGATGGGCACTGAAGCTTTCTTT.

This clonotype was recorded a few times. The chain joins TRBV6-5 to TRBJ2-3; 12 bases fit TRBD2. J was trimmed by 5 bases and V by 0 bases; bases with no gene match: 3. This CDR3 is built from 16 residues. Germline values: CDR1 MNHEY, CDR2 SVGAGI. The CDR3, as DNA: TGTGCCAGCAGTTACTCGACTAGCGGGAGTGGAGATACGCAGTATTTT. It translates to CASSYSTSGSGDTQYF.

CDR3 region: CASSQGFTYNYGYTF. The CDR3 DNA reads as TGTGCCAGCAGCCAAGGATTCACCTACAACTATGGCTACACCTTC. The chain employs TRBV3-1 and TRBJ1-2; D is unresolved. The CDR3 is 15 residues long. V was trimmed by 1 base and J by 2 bases, leaving 11 bases between them. Germline V CDR1 and CDR2: LGHDT, YNNKEL (reference sequence).

In its sample, this clonotype was seen many times. The chain is built from TRBV5-1 and TRBJ2-3; the match to TRBD1 covers 9 bases. This CDR3 contains 16 residues. The germline gives CDR1 SGHRS, CDR2 YFSETQ. Trimming cost V 0 bases and J 3 bases; bases outside gene matches: 5. CDR3 in amino acids: CASSLAVQGATDTQYF. The CDR3 DNA follows: TGCGCCAGCAGCTTGGCCGTACAGGGGGCTACAGATACGCAGTATTTT.

V and J are TRBV28 and TRBJ2-7; TRBD2 aligns across 14 bases. The CDR3 extends over 20 amino acids. Germline CDR1 is MDHEN and CDR2 is SYDVKM. The V gene end was trimmed by 6 bases and the J gene end by 1 base; junction bases not matched to a gene: 17. This CDR3 is CASSNPPGLAGVVGSYEQYF. The CDR3 DNA reads TGTGCCAGCAGCAATCCTCCGGGACTAGCGGGAGTCGTAGGGTCCTACGAGCAGTACTTC.

This clonotype was found once. V gene TRBV6-2 or TRBV6-3 combines with J gene TRBJ2-2, with D perhaps TRBD1 (6 bases). The V and J ends lost 2 bases and 1 base respectively, with 8 bases between them. The length of the CDR3 is 15 residues. From germline, CDR1 is MNHEY and CDR2 SVGEGT. The CDR3 bases are TGTGCCAGCAGTTACGCAGGGGTGAACACCGGGGAGCTGTTTTTT. Its translation: CASSYAGVNTGELFF.

This clonotype was picked up many times. The chain carries TRBV12-3 or TRBV12-4 and TRBJ2-7; D uncertain. The CDR3 is made up of 13 amino acids. Deletions cut 3 bases from V and 2 bases from J, with 8 bases between. CDR3 sequence reads: CASSLGKTYEQYF. The CDR3 DNA is TGTGCCAGCAGTTTGGGGAAAACCTACGAGCAGTACTTC.

The V call is TRBV29-1, the J call TRBJ2-7; tentative D call: TRBD1 (6 bases). Germline CDR1 SQVTM, CDR2 ANQGSEA. Trimming took 4 bases from V and 1 from J, leaving 11 bases between them. The CDR3 is 13 residues long. The CDR3 is CSVAATGSYEQYF. CDR3 in DNA: TGCAGCGTTGCGGCGACAGGTTCCTACGAGCAGTACTTC.

This clonotype was detected only a few times. The rearrangement links TRBV9 to TRBJ2-1; D not resolved. Trimming left V 2 bases short and J 5 bases short, with 8 bases between. CDR3 length: 13 amino acids. Germline V lookup: CDR1 SGDLS, CDR2 YYNGEE. The CDR3 sequence is CASSVNLDNEQFF. The CDR3 DNA is TGTGCCAGCAGCGTGAATCTGGACAATGAGCAGTTCTTC.

The V gene is TRBV6-1, the J gene TRBJ2-2, with 11 bases that match TRBD2. The CDR3 loop spans 16 amino acids. CDR1 is MNHNS, CDR2 SASEGT, per germline. V shed 4 bases, J shed 5 bases, and the junction held 6 bases outside the gene matches. CDR3 amino acids: CASSGASGRRTGELFF. The CDR3 DNA reads as TGTGCCAGCAGTGGGGCTAGCGGGAGGAGAACCGGGGAGCTGTTTTTT.

CDR3 bases: TGTGCCAGCAGTTTAGGAGGGGACAGGGGTGCTGGAAACATTCAGTACTTC. This gives the protein CASSLGGDRGAGNIQYF. This sequence joins TRBV12-3 or TRBV12-4 and TRBJ2-4; 10 bases align to TRBD1. Losses at the gene ends were 1 base for V and 6 bases for J; bases not matched to a gene: 9. The CDR3 consists of 17 residues.

The J gene is TRBJ2-1, the V gene TRBV4-2; tentatively, D is TRBD1 (6 bases). The V gene lost 4 bases and the J gene lost 1 base, with 14 bases spanning the gap. In germline, CDR1 is LGHNA, CDR2 YNFKEQ. CDR3 length equals 16 residues. In DNA, the CDR3 is TGTGCCAGCAGCCCAAGCTTACAGGGATCCTACAATGAGCAGTTCTTC. Encoded protein: CASSPSLQGSYNEQFF.

Only a few counts were recorded for this clonotype. The chain has TRBV10-3 and TRBJ2-2, with D maybe TRBD1 (5 bases). The CDR3 is 15 amino acids. CDR1 ENHRY and CDR2 SYGVKD come from the germline V gene. The V end was cut by 3 bases, the J end by 1 base, with 9 bases between. The CDR3 is CAISEWGGNTGELFF. CDR3 in DNA: TGTGCCATCAGTGAATGGGGCGGGAACACCGGGGAGCTGTTTTTT.

The chain recombines TRBV7-2 with TRBJ2-1, with 7 nucleotides matching TRBD2. The V and J ends lost 2 bases and 6 bases, in that order; junction bases with no gene match: 10. From germline, CDR1 is SGHTA and CDR2 FQGNSA. CDR3 size: 16 residues. DNA of the CDR3: TGTGCCAGCAGCTTAAATGGGGTAGCGGGTTCCAATGAGCAGTTCTTC. Translating it yields CASSLNGVAGSNEQFF.

This clonotype has just a few counts. The chain couples TRBV7-9 to TRBJ2-1; D call uncertain. The ends were cut back, 2 bases at V and 8 bases at J, with 10 bases in the middle. Germline V gives CDR1 SEHNR, CDR2 FQNEAQ (reference sequence). The CDR3 totals 13 residues. The CDR3 sequence is CASSLIAGHEQFF. The CDR3 DNA follows: TGTGCCAGCAGCTTAATTGCCGGTCATGAGCAGTTCTTC. The full variable domain, rest sourced from reference TRBV7-9 and TRBJ2-1, is DTGVSQNPRHKITKRGQNVTFRCDPISEHNRLYWYRQTLGQGPEFLTYFQNEAQLEKSRLLSDRFSAERPKGSFSTLEIQRTEQGDSAMYLCASSLIAGHEQFFGPGTRLTVL.

The V call is TRBV10-3, the J call TRBJ2-7; the D is unclear. V dropped 0 bases and J dropped 6 bases, with 12 bases sitting between them. This CDR3 contains 14 residues. Germline assignment: CDR1 ENHRY and CDR2 SYGVKD. For the CDR3, the DNA is TGTGCCATCAGTGAGTCGAGAGACTCCAGCGAGCAGTACTTC. Translated, it gives CAISESRDSSEQYF.